The present T cell receptor beta chain was sequenced within a study of cytomegalovirus exposure and HLA in healthy donors. Whole-study findings and limits: In presence/absence analyses, roughly uniform sequencing depth across donors was assumed. Most of the CMV-associated TCR beta chains (in a later analysis) appeared to be HLA-restricted. An Asian-associated ancestry cluster reportedly showed fewer N-insertions than the approximately 600-donor mean in a later analysis.

On this clone: What it binds is unknown.

The PCR ran on 60 Vbeta and 13 Jbeta primers. Repertoires were generated with immunoSEQ multiplex PCR, while TCRdb's copy carries only in-frame clones and drops some. The sample consists of roughly 120,000 clones, 65% to 85% of them appearing once. The sample taken for sequencing was PBMCs. This TCR came from a man aged 25-45 years in good health and CMV-seropositive.

The CDR3 sequence: CASSLAAGTYEQYF. The CDR3 DNA sequence: TGTGCCAGCAGCTTAGCCGCAGGGACCTACGAGCAGTACTTC. This rearrangement joins TRBV7-2 to TRBJ2-7; perhaps TRBD1 as D (5 bases). V dropped 0 bases and J dropped 2 bases, with 8 bases sitting between them. CDR3 length: 14 amino acids. Germline assignment: CDR1 SGHTA and CDR2 FQGNSA.